This T cell receptor (beta chain) was sequenced for a study of OX40 agonist ivuxolimab in advanced cancers. Study-wide context: Averaging 60 years in age, with a range of about 23 to 85, the cohort was around 83% male. Study-level findings and limits: CD4+ T cells averaged fewer expanded clones than CD8+ T cells.

V dropped 5 bases and J dropped 3 bases, with 13 bases sitting between them. CDR1 and CDR2 (germline): MNHNS, SASEGT. This CDR3 spans 14 amino acids. Concerning this clone: Its antigen remains unidentified.

Profiling relied on immunoSEQ multiplex PCR, and the TCRdb table lists in-frame clones only, not all of them. The sample shows tens of thousands of clones, 84% of them seen only once. Sequenced here: CD4+ or CD8+ T cells sorted from blood, sampled in a trial of the OX40 agonist ivuxolimab. The chain uses TRBV6-1 and TRBJ2-5; TRBD1 is a possible D gene (7 bases). The receptor's source is an adult with an advanced solid tumor such as melanoma, head and neck, liver or kidney cancer. The CDR3, as DNA: TGTGCCAGCAGTCCCGCGGGGACAGAAGAGACCCAGTACTTC. Protein: CASSPAGTEETQYF.